This is a list of T cell receptor beta chains from one sample in a study of T cells in Graves' hyperthyroidism and ophthalmopathy. One entry per CDR3 protein results from TCRdb running MiXCR on the multiplex PCR reads. The table includes hundreds of thousands of distinct CDR3 sequences, approximately 40% detected once. Specimen: blood. These receptors were taken from a young man with Graves' hyperthyroidism. The CDR3 runs from the conserved cysteine through the conserved F or W. The order of the fields is D gene, V gene, CDR3 length, CDR3 protein. A D gene is named only where the DNA matches it firmly.

TRBD2,TRBV29-1,14,CSVEDPASGYEQYF
-,TRBV19,16,CASSPRDVIFNTEAFF
TRBD1,TRBV28,18,CASSVPGQGLIDNSPLHF
-,TRBV10-3,17,CAISETRQDRDLGEQYF
-,TRBV10-3,13,CATAVGSNQPQHF
-,TRBV19,11,CASSYPAEQYF
-,TRBV29-1,13,CSVVNQQGYEQYF
-,TRBV9,15,CASSSSTGFTETQYF
-,TRBV2,14,CASRDSGPLYEQYF
-,TRBV7-9,16,CASSQGYGRGVETQYF
-,TRBV24-1,14,CATRGTFNTGELFF
TRBD1,TRBV14,16,CASANKTGTGYYEQYF
-,TRBV7-9,13,CASSPLDSTEAFF
-,TRBV25-1,14,CASSTELGWYEQYF
-,TRBV20-1,14,CSAINSRTGNTIYF
-,TRBV2,13,CASTSTANTGAFF
-,TRBV4-1,13,CASSQVATSPLHF
TRBD2,TRBV5-4,18,CASSQVRQTSLEIYEQYF
-,TRBV6-1,17,CASSRAGPGSYNSPLHF
TRBD2,TRBV7-9,15,CASSPGLAVAGEPFF
TRBD2,TRBV29-1,17,CSVRLAGGPVETGELFF
TRBD2,TRBV7-9,16,CASSLSGTSDSYEQYF
-,TRBV25-1,16,CASSYRDTTWANVLTF
-,TRBV7-2,14,CASSWQGSTGELFF
-,TRBV2,12,CASSLLQYGYTF
-,TRBV7-8,16,CASSPKVRLVNTEAFF
-,TRBV13,14,CASSLEGRPETQYF
-,TRBV7-9,13,CASSLLGRTEAFF
-,TRBV9,15,CASSVTPGDNYGYTF
-,TRBV11-3,12,CASSLDLRGYTF
-,TRBV7-2,14,CASSQKGGEETQYF
-,TRBV5-1,13,CASSSGGHLEAFF
TRBD1,TRBV29-1,8,CSASDREF
-,TRBV19,15,CASSIDMASNQPQHF
-,TRBV20-1,12,CRVGLRGAEAFF
TRBD1,TRBV24-1,15,CATSDAGTGLQTQYF
-,TRBV7-9,14,CASSFSGAAQPQHF
TRBD1,TRBV7-8,14,CASGKGQGDHEQYF
-,TRBV10-3,13,CAIRAGAGSPLHF
-,TRBV7-8,16,CASSYSTTTGTYEQYF
TRBD2,TRBV4-1,15,CASSQDRVAGTGSYF
-,TRBV19,15,CASSAWTTNTGELFF
-,TRBV10-3,12,CAVSEGGYEQYF
TRBD2,TRBV25-1,16,CASSDEEREFGETQYF
-,TRBV2,14,CASTSEGLVAEAFF